The clone carrying this TCR beta chain was observed a handful of times. Its target is unknown. This specimen belongs to a study of identical twins. V lost 8 bases, J lost 3 bases, and 5 bases stayed unmatched. The CDR3 is 15 amino acids. Germline CDR1 reads KGHSH; CDR2 reads LQKENI. Via MiXCR, TCRdb re-called the 5' RACE reads, giving one row per CDR3 protein. The profile shows roughly 700,000 distinct CDR3 sequences, 8.6% of them singletons. Study-wide results and caveats: Conclusions were based on cross-sectional statistical analysis, without following the same donors. Abundant cord blood beta clonotypes carried fewer insertions; memory repertoires showed none.

The data also belong to a second study, concerning yellow fever vaccine responses in identical twins.

The origin of this receptor is a young woman in good health. The sample was PBMCs. The rearrangement joins TRBV18 to TRBJ2-2; the match to TRBD2 covers 11 bases. CDR3 region: CASRGLAGDTGELFF. The CDR3 nucleotides are TGTGCCAGCCGTGGACTAGCGGGCGACACCGGGGAGCTGTTTTTT.